The rows below give T cell receptor beta chains drawn from one sample of a study of blood T cell repertoires in COVID-19. Assay used: immunoSEQ multiplex PCR; TCRdb lists only in-frame clones, some missing. The sample includes some 66,000 clones, approximately 90% of them seen just once. Sequencing was done on a sample of peripheral blood. These receptors came from a human donor with active COVID-19. The donor label of this sample is uncertain. Both conserved end residues are part of each CDR3. D genes are given only for firm matches. Expanded clones get a size class; other rows say once, few or many, or leave the size out.

j_call clone_size v_call d_call cdr3_aa cdr3_nt
TRBJ2-3 . TRBV19 TRBD2 CASSIDGGRDTQYF TGTGCCAGTAGTATAGATGGCGGGAGAGATACGCAGTATTTT
TRBJ2-1 . TRBV27 . CASSFTQGYGNEQFF TGTGCCAGCAGTTTCACACAGGGTTATGGCAATGAGCAGTTCTTC
TRBJ1-2 . TRBV19 . CASSISGIGYGYTF TGTGCCAGTAGTATCTCAGGTATCGGCTATGGCTACACCTTC
TRBJ1-1 . TRBV23-1 TRBD1 CASSQPGTAEQNTEAFF TGCGCCAGCAGTCAACCTGGGACAGCTGAACAGAACACTGAAGCTTTCTTT
TRBJ2-7 few TRBV9 TRBD2 CASSSTGLGYEQYF TGTGCCAGCAGCTCAACAGGACTAGGGTACGAGCAGTACTTC
TRBJ2-7 once TRBV3-1/TRBV3-2 . CASSQRRGGNEQYF TGTGCCAGCAGCCAGAGGAGGGGCGGGAACGAGCAGTACTTC
TRBJ2-1 . TRBV5-1 TRBD2 CASSTSGLDYNEQFF TGCGCCAGCAGCACATCGGGACTAGATTACAATGAGCAGTTCTTC
TRBJ1-3 . TRBV11-2 . CASSLGVYRTEAVTIYF TGTGCCAGCAGCTTAGGGGTATACAGGACGGAAGCCGTCACCATATATTTT
TRBJ2-5 . TRBV2 TRBD2 CASILSQGGETQYF TGTGCCAGCATTTTATCTCAGGGAGGGGAGACCCAGTACTTC
TRBJ2-7 . TRBV11-1 TRBD1 CASSSRPGQIGEQYF TGTGCCAGCAGCTCTAGGCCGGGACAGATCGGAGAGCAGTACTTC
TRBJ2-7 . TRBV9 TRBD1 CASSVEPGQSYEQYF TGTGCCAGCAGCGTAGAGCCGGGACAGTCTTACGAGCAGTACTTC
TRBJ2-4 . TRBV19 . CASSIVVEAKNIQYF TGTGCCAGTAGTATAGTAGTTGAGGCCAAAAACATTCAGTACTTC
TRBJ1-2 . TRBV6-4 TRBD1 CASRQDRGPGGYTF TGTGCCAGCAGACAGGACAGGGGGCCGGGGGGCTACACCTTC
TRBJ2-5 once TRBV4-3 . CASSQGAWETQYF TGCGCCAGCAGCCAGGGGGCGTGGGAGACCCAGTACTTC
TRBJ2-5 . TRBV3-1/TRBV3-2 . CASRSRAAPPVTQYF TGTGCCAGCAGAAGCAGGGCAGCTCCACCTGTGACCCAGTACTTC
TRBJ2-1 . TRBV11-2 . CASSLAGGGPGASYNEQFF TGTGCCAGCAGCTTAGCTGGGGGGGGGCCGGGAGCGTCCTACAATGAGCAGTTCTTC
TRBJ1-6 . TRBV7-2 . CASSLRDWNSPLHF TGTGCCAGCAGCTTGAGGGACTGGAATTCACCCCTCCACTTT
TRBJ1-5 medium-sized TRBV24-1 . CATFLRGGNQPQHF TGTGCCACCTTTTTGCGGGGGGGCAATCAGCCCCAGCATTTT
TRBJ2-3 . TRBV4-3 . CASSQGGGDTDTQYF TGCGCCAGCAGCCAAGGGGGAGGAGACACAGATACGCAGTATTTT
TRBJ1-3 . TRBV24-1 . CATSGAVTGNTIYF TGTGCCACCAGTGGGGCAGTGACTGGAAACACCATATATTTT
TRBJ2-1 . TRBV4-3 . CASSRSREAYEQFF TGCGCCAGCAGCCGGAGCAGGGAGGCTTATGAGCAGTTCTTC
TRBJ2-1 . TRBV5-1 TRBD2 CASSLDGRWNEQFF TGCGCCAGCAGCTTGGACGGGAGGTGGAATGAGCAGTTCTTC
TRBJ2-1 . TRBV3-1/TRBV3-2 . CASSPSSLGNEQFF TGTGCCAGCAGCCCCTCATCTCTAGGCAATGAGCAGTTCTTC
TRBJ2-7 . TRBV6-1 . CASSEQGSGTYEQYF TGTGCCAGCAGTGAACAGGGTTCGGGTACCTACGAGCAGTACTTC
TRBJ1-2 . TRBV4-3 TRBD1 CASSLVGQTNYGYTF TGCGCCAGCAGCCTTGTGGGACAGACTAACTATGGCTACACCTTC
TRBJ1-2 . TRBV11-2 . CASSLEGGGSDYGYTF TGTGCCAGCAGCTTAGAAGGCGGGGGGTCCGACTATGGCTACACCTTC
TRBJ2-3 . TRBV5-6 TRBD2 CASSPRLAKDTQYF TGTGCCAGCAGCCCCAGACTAGCAAAAGATACGCAGTATTTT
TRBJ1-3 . TRBV3-1/TRBV3-2 TRBD1 CASSQEGTGNF TGTGCCAGCAGCCAAGAAGGGACAGGGAACTTT
TRBJ1-4 . TRBV6-2/TRBV6-3 TRBD1 CASSAGTENEKLFF TGTGCCAGCAGCGCCGGGACAGAAAATGAAAAACTGTTTTTT
TRBJ2-7 . TRBV5-1 TRBD2 CASSPPGLAGTEQYF TGCGCCAGCAGCCCTCCGGGACTAGCGGGAACCGAGCAGTACTTC
TRBJ1-3 . TRBV3-1/TRBV3-2 . CASSQPRGNTIYF TGTGCCAGCAGCCAGCCTCGGGGAAACACCATATATTTT
TRBJ2-1 . TRBV6-5 TRBD1 CASKSGQASYNEQFF TGTGCCAGCAAGTCGGGACAGGCATCCTACAATGAGCAGTTCTTC
TRBJ2-7 . TRBV18 . CASSPLKSYRYEQYF TGTGCCAGCTCACCCCTCAAGAGTTACCGCTACGAGCAGTACTTC
TRBJ2-7 . TRBV6-5 . CASSRAGDSYEQYF TGTGCCAGCAGTCGTGCAGGGGACTCCTACGAGCAGTACTTC
TRBJ2-7 . TRBV30 TRBD2 CAWGAGLAFSYEQYF TGTGCCTGGGGGGCCGGACTAGCGTTCTCCTACGAGCAGTACTTC
TRBJ2-3 . TRBV9 TRBD2 CASSPGAGEAADTQYF TGTGCCAGCAGCCCCGGAGCGGGAGAGGCGGCAGATACGCAGTATTTT
TRBJ1-2 . TRBV7-9 . CASSLSTGPSTF TGTGCCAGCAGCTTATCTACAGGGCCGAGCACCTTC
TRBJ1-6 . TRBV27 TRBD1 CASSRSLVDRGRTPLHF TGTGCCAGCAGTCGATCTTTAGTAGACAGGGGGAGGACACCCCTCCACTTT
TRBJ2-7 . TRBV6-5 TRBD2 CASSYGTSGAPGEQYF TGTGCCAGCAGTTACGGGACTAGCGGGGCCCCGGGGGAGCAGTACTTC
TRBJ2-1 . TRBV9 TRBD2 CASSPGTSHEQFF TGTGCCAGCAGCCCCGGGACTAGCCATGAGCAGTTCTTC
TRBJ1-2 . TRBV20-1 . CSASGSREDGYTF TGCAGTGCTAGTGGGTCCAGGGAGGATGGCTACACCTTC
TRBJ2-7 . TRBV11-2 . CASSQTDLSLFYEQYF TGTGCCAGCAGCCAAACAGATTTGAGCCTTTTCTACGAGCAGTACTTC
TRBJ2-1 . TRBV27 TRBD1 CASSRQGYGTYNEQFF TGTGCCAGCAGTAGACAGGGGTACGGGACATACAATGAGCAGTTCTTC
TRBJ2-7 . TRBV7-9 TRBD1 CASSFTGQGALSYEQYF TGTGCCAGCAGCTTTACGGGACAGGGGGCCTTATCCTACGAGCAGTACTTC
TRBJ1-1 . TRBV29-1 . CSVEDPRGRGAFF TGCAGCGTTGAAGATCCAAGGGGCCGAGGAGCTTTCTTT
TRBJ1-1 . TRBV6-2/TRBV6-3 . CASSYTSVTEAFF TGTGCCAGCAGTTACACAAGCGTAACTGAAGCTTTCTTT
TRBJ1-2 once TRBV28 . CASSRQTYGYTF TGTGCCAGCAGCAGACAGACCTATGGCTACACCTTC
TRBJ2-7 . TRBV5-6 . CASSGRGYEQYF TGTGCCAGCAGCGGCAGGGGATACGAGCAGTACTTC
TRBJ2-7 . TRBV7-3 TRBD2 CASSQSGTSGGYEQYF TGTGCCAGCAGCCAGTCAGGGACTAGCGGGGGTTACGAGCAGTACTTC